This TCR beta chain was identified during a study of beta chain features in type 1 diabetes. The study, taken as a whole, reports: TCRB CDR3s from Type 1 diabetes patients were moderately but significantly shorter in all four CD4+ subsets.

Germline V lookup: CDR1 GTSNPN, CDR2 SVGIG (reference sequence). CDR3 length: 13 amino acids. V was trimmed by 3 bases and J by 5 bases, leaving 8 bases between them. What was sequenced were expressed TCRB transcripts, since all of the isolated RNA had been reverse transcribed. An average of about 3.5 million reads was obtained for naive, central memory and regulatory T cell samples. This table comes from immunoSEQ multiplex PCR, and its TCRdb copy is limited to in-frame clones, with some not included. The repertoire has 150,000 or so clones, roughly 60% of them found once; the top ten carry around 0.08%. Concerning this clone: The antigen is not known.

The sequence was obtained from a man younger than 40 with type 1 diabetes. The source material was naive CD4+ T cells from blood. The chain joins TRBV30 to TRBJ1-6; D not certain. The DNA for the CDR3 is TGTGCCTGGAGGGAGAATAATAATTCACCCCTCCACTTT. It codes for CAWRENNNSPLHF.